This T cell receptor beta chain was obtained from a study of shared clonotypes between healthy human individuals. Findings and caveats of the study: Since donors were few, the genetic and exposure-history diversity represented was limited.

Deep was the level at which the assay was run. TCRdb's table, derived via immunoSEQ multiplex PCR, lists solely in-frame clones and lacks some. The sample shows about 990,000 clones, 75% to 85% of them seen only once. The V and J ends lost 1 base and 7 bases, in that order; junction bases with no gene match: 8. The CDR3 contains 17 residues. The germline V gene encodes CDR1 LGHNA and CDR2 YSLEER. In regard to this clone: Its antigen remains unidentified.

Sequencing used memory CD4+ T cells from PBMCs. Stated subset: CD45RA-negative fraction. The clonotype originates from a man in his late teens or twenties in good health. Some clones in this sample may be carry-over from other donors' samples. This sequence joins TRBV4-3 and TRBJ2-1; 12 nucleotides line up with TRBD2. The CDR3 nucleotides are TGCGCCAGCAGCCAAGTCCCTAGCGGGAGGGCTCTGAATGAGCAGTTCTTC. Its protein product is CASSQVPSGRALNEQFF.